This TCR beta chain was profiled in a study of spatial heterogeneity in lung cancer. Study-wide context: PBMC collected at follow-up were sequenced when available, a median of about 2 years after resection. Study-wide results and limits: Blood carried ubiquitous expanded tumor TCRs more at resection than follow-up.

The CDR3 has 13 amino acids. Looked up from germline, CDR1 is MNHEY and CDR2 is SVGEGT. Trimming took 4 bases from V and 7 from J, leaving 8 bases between them. The time point is: blood at routine non-recurrence follow-up after resection. Unsorted tumor, nontumor lung tissue or cryopreserved PBMC supplied the whole RNA. Each molecule of TCR cDNA was tagged with one unique molecular identifier. Each CDR3 protein gets one entry after TCRdb re-called the 5' RACE reads with MiXCR. The sample yields around 10,000 distinct CDR3 sequences, 20% to 25% seen once. This clonotype appeared many times. The antigen is not known.

The input for sequencing was PBMCs, taken at follow-up. This sequence originates from a male donor with early-stage non-small cell lung cancer. The chain couples TRBV6-2 or TRBV6-3 to TRBJ1-6; D is unclear. The CDR3 region is CASSSTENSPLHF. The CDR3 region has the DNA TGTGCCAGCAGTTCGACGGAAAATTCACCCCTCCACTTT.